A selection of T cell receptor beta chains follows, all from one sample in a study of regulatory and conventional T cells in RAG deficiency. Generated by immunoSEQ multiplex PCR, the TCRdb table keeps only in-frame clones and is missing some. The sample carries about 46,000 clones, around 90% recorded once. Separately, the same data were catalogued under a study of regulatory T cells.

Sequencing input: CD4+ effector T cells sorted from blood. Receptors were obtained from a human donor in good health. Both conserved end residues are part of each CDR3. A D gene is named only where the DNA matches it firmly. Size is omitted from some rows. Given values are once, few, many or a class for expanded clones.

d_call,j_call,v_call,clone_size,cdr3_nt,cdr3_aa
.,TRBJ2-3,TRBV5-6,.,TGTGCCACCTTGTTGTTGGGCGCAGATACGCAGTATTTT,CATLLLGADTQYF
.,TRBJ1-1,TRBV18,.,TGTGCCAGCTCACCCGACCTGAACACTGAAGCTTTCTTT,CASSPDLNTEAFF
.,TRBJ1-5,TRBV5-1,.,TGCGCCAGCAGCCTGGGGGGATTGGGAAACAATCAGCCCCAGCATTTT,CASSLGGLGNNQPQHF
TRBD1,TRBJ2-1,TRBV27,.,TGTGCCAGCAGTTTGACCACAGGGGGTCCCTACAATGAGCAGTTCTTC,CASSLTTGGPYNEQFF
TRBD2,TRBJ2-1,TRBV11-3,.,TGTGCCAGCAGCTCGACTAGCGGGGTGCGTGAGCAGTTCTTC,CASSSTSGVREQFF
TRBD1,TRBJ1-5,TRBV15,.,TGTGCCACCAGCAGAAACTTGGACAGGGGGAATCAGCCCCAGCATTTT,CATSRNLDRGNQPQHF
.,TRBJ2-7,TRBV15,.,TGTGCCACCAGCAAAAGGACTGCCTCCTACGAGCAGTACTTC,CATSKRTASYEQYF
.,TRBJ2-2,TRBV11-3,once,TGTGCCAGCAGCCTCCGAGGGGGGAGTCAGAACACCGGGGAGCTGTTTTTT,CASSLRGGSQNTGELFF
.,TRBJ2-5,TRBV27,.,TGTGCCAGCAGTTTCGCCGGGGCCGCTAGGACCCAGTACTTC,CASSFAGAARTQYF
TRBD1,TRBJ2-3,TRBV7-8,.,TGTGCCAGCAGTCCGACAGGGGAAAGAAAAGATACGCAGTATTTT,CASSPTGERKDTQYF
TRBD1,TRBJ2-7,TRBV30,.,TGTGCCCAAAGGACAGGGGGAGTTACTTACGAGCAGTACTTC,CAQRTGGVTYEQYF
.,TRBJ1-2,TRBV15,.,TGTGCCACCAGCAGCTTGGCGACTGGATGGGGCTACACCTTC,CATSSLATGWGYTF
.,TRBJ1-4,TRBV6-1,.,TGTGCCAGCAGGCGGCAGAGTAATGAAAAACTGTTTTTT,CASRRQSNEKLFF
.,TRBJ2-3,TRBV5-1,.,TGCGCCAGCAGCTTGGTTTCTCGGGAGAACACAGATACGCAGTATTTT,CASSLVSRENTDTQYF
.,TRBJ1-5,TRBV6-4,.,TGTGCCAGCAGCCGAGAAAGCAATCAGCCCCAGCATTTT,CASSRESNQPQHF
TRBD1,TRBJ1-2,TRBV6-1,.,TGTGCCAGCAGTGTAGGGACAGGAGCTCATGGCTACACCTTC,CASSVGTGAHGYTF
TRBD2,TRBJ2-5,TRBV2,.,TGTGCCAGCAGTCGCAAGACTAGCGGGGGACGCCAAGAGACCCAGTACTTC,CASSRKTSGGRQETQYF
.,TRBJ1-1,TRBV28,.,TGTGCCAGCAGTTTCGGAGGGTCCGGCACTGAAGCTTTCTTT,CASSFGGSGTEAFF
TRBD1,TRBJ2-2,TRBV29-1,.,TGCAGCGTTAACTCGGGGACAGGACACACCGGGGAGCTGTTTTTT,CSVNSGTGHTGELFF
TRBD1,TRBJ2-7,TRBV19,.,TGTGCCAGTAGTGGACAGGGGAAGTACGAGCAGTACTTC,CASSGQGKYEQYF
TRBD1,TRBJ1-1,TRBV29-1,.,TGCAGCGTTGACGGCGGGACAGGGATGGTTAGCACTGAAGCTTTCTTT,CSVDGGTGMVSTEAFF
TRBD1,TRBJ2-3,TRBV6-1,.,TGTGCCAGCAGTGAGGGACAGGGGTGGATAGATACGCAGTATTTT,CASSEGQGWIDTQYF
.,TRBJ2-2,TRBV9,.,TGTGCCAGCAGCGTAGAACAGCGGAACACCGGGGAGCTGTTTTTT,CASSVEQRNTGELFF
.,TRBJ2-3,TRBV21-1,.,TGTGCCAGCAGCAAACTTTGGGGAGCGGGCCTCACAGATACGCAGTATTTT,CASSKLWGAGLTDTQYF
.,TRBJ2-5,TRBV2,.,TGTGCCAGCAGTGAAAGGGGTATGGGAGAGACCCAGTACTTC,CASSERGMGETQYF
.,TRBJ2-1,TRBV11-3,.,TGTGCCAGCAGCTTAGAGGATGCGGACAATGAGCAGTTCTTC,CASSLEDADNEQFF
.,TRBJ2-3,TRBV18,.,TGTGCCAGCTCACGGAGGCCTTTGCAGTATTTT,CASSRRPLQYF
.,TRBJ1-1,TRBV9,.,TGTGCCAGCAGCGCCGGGGACATCGGTGAAGCTTTCTTT,CASSAGDIGEAFF
TRBD2,TRBJ2-5,TRBV29-1,.,TGCAGCGTCCGCCGGGAGGGTGGCCAAGAGACCCAGTACTTC,CSVRREGGQETQYF
.,TRBJ1-1,TRBV27,.,TGTGCCAGCAGTACCCAGACGAACACTGAAGCTTTCTTT,CASSTQTNTEAFF
.,TRBJ1-1,TRBV27,.,TGTGCCAGCAGTTTATATGACAACTATGAAGCTTTCTTT,CASSLYDNYEAFF
.,TRBJ1-2,TRBV21-1,.,TGTGCCAGCAGCAAATCGTTTGCCGGGCCCTATTACTATGGCTACACCTTC,CASSKSFAGPYYYGYTF
TRBD1,TRBJ2-5,TRBV7-6,.,TGTGCCAGCAGCACGCGGACAGGGTGGCAAGAGACCCAGTACTTC,CASSTRTGWQETQYF
.,TRBJ1-6,TRBV6-5,.,TGTGCCAGCAGTTACTCGAACGCAGGGTATTCACCCCTCCACTTT,CASSYSNAGYSPLHF
.,TRBJ2-1,TRBV6-4,.,TGTGCCAGCAGTGACTCGAATCGGGTCGATGGCCAGTTCTTC,CASSDSNRVDGQFF
TRBD2,TRBJ2-7,TRBV5-5,.,TGTGCCAGCAGCTTGACTAGCGGGAGCTCCTACGAGCAGTACTTC,CASSLTSGSSYEQYF
TRBD1,TRBJ1-1,TRBV6-1,.,TGTGCCAGCAGTGAAGCGGAGGACAGGGCGACTTTCTTT,CASSEAEDRATFF
.,TRBJ2-6,TRBV11-3,.,TGTGCCAGCAGCTTAGTGCTGGGAACTGGGGCCAACGTCCTGACTTTC,CASSLVLGTGANVLTF
.,TRBJ1-5,TRBV2,few,TGTGCCAGCAGATCGATCCGGGGAAGCAATCAGCCCCAGCATTTT,CASRSIRGSNQPQHF
TRBD1,TRBJ2-3,TRBV7-3,.,TGTGCCAGCAGCGTTACAGGGGGCGGAATAAATACGCAGTATTTT,CASSVTGGGINTQYF
.,TRBJ1-2,TRBV6-6,.,TGTGCCAGCAGTTACGAGGGGGGCTATGGCTACACCTTC,CASSYEGGYGYTF
TRBD1,TRBJ1-2,TRBV7-9,.,TGTGCCAGCAGCCATGGGCCGGGACAGGGGGCGCGTGGCTACACCTTC,CASSHGPGQGARGYTF
TRBD1,TRBJ1-6,TRBV7-9,few,TGTGCCAGCAGCCATGGACAGGATCAACCCCTCCACTTT,CASSHGQDQPLHF
.,TRBJ1-5,TRBV19,few,TGTGCCAGTACTCCCACCGTCAAGGCGACGGGGCAGCCCCAGCATTTT,CASTPTVKATGQPQHF
.,TRBJ2-3,TRBV2,.,TGTGCCAGCAGAGCTCCGACAGATACGCAGTATTTT,CASRAPTDTQYF
.,TRBJ1-6,TRBV6-5,.,TGTGCCAGCAGTTACTCGAACAGTCTGAATTCACCCCTCCACTTT,CASSYSNSLNSPLHF
.,TRBJ1-1,TRBV6-5,.,TGTGCCAGCAGTTCTCGACAGGCCGGGTCGACTGAAGCTTTCTTT,CASSSRQAGSTEAFF
.,TRBJ2-7,TRBV14,.,TGTGCCAGCAGCCAAAGGGACTTCTTATTGACAGAGCAGTACTTC,CASSQRDFLLTEQYF